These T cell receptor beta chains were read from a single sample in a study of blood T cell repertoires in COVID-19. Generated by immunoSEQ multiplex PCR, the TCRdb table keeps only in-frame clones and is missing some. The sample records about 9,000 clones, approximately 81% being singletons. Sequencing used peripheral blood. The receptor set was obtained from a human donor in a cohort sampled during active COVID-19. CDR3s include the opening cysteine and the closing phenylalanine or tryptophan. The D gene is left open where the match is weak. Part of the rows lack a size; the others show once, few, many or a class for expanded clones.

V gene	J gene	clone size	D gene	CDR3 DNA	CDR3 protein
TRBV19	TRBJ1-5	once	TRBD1	TGTGCCACCTTCCCCCAAGGGGGCTATAGCAATCAGCCCCAGCATTTT	CATFPQGGYSNQPQHF
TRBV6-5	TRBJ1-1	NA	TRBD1	TGTGCCAGCAGTTACTCGAGACAGGGGTATGAAGCTTTCTTT	CASSYSRQGYEAFF
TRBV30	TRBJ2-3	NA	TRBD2	TGTGCCTGGACTAGCGGGGGGACTAGCACAGATACGCAGTATTTT	CAWTSGGTSTDTQYF
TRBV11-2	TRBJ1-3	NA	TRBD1	TGTGCCAGCAGCCCGACAGGGGGATTTGGAAACACCATATATTTT	CASSPTGGFGNTIYF
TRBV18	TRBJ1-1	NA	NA	TGTGCCAGCTCACGGGAGGGGGGGAACACTGAAGCTTTCTTT	CASSREGGNTEAFF
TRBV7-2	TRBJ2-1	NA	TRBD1	TGTGCCAGCAGCTTCGGACAGGGGGCGGGAAATGAGCAGTTCTTC	CASSFGQGAGNEQFF
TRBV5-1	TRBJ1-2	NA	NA	TGCGCCAGCAGAACAGGGCGTCCTAACTATGGCTACACCTTC	CASRTGRPNYGYTF
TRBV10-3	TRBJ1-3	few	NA	TGTGCCATCAGTGCGGACAGTGTTTCAGGAAACACCATATATTTT	CAISADSVSGNTIYF
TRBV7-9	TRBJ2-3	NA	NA	TGTGCCAGCAGCTTAGAAGGGGGTATAGCAGATACGCAGTATTTT	CASSLEGGIADTQYF
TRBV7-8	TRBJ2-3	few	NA	TGTGCCAGCAGCTTAGAAGCACAGGGTACCCCCACAGATACGCAGTATTTT	CASSLEAQGTPTDTQYF
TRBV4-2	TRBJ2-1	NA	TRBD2	TGTGCCAGCAGCCAAGATCAAGCGGGGGGCGGTTACAATGAGCAGTTCTTC	CASSQDQAGGGYNEQFF
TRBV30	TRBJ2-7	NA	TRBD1	TGTGCCTGGAGGGTGACAGGGGGCGGCCACGAGCAGTACTTC	CAWRVTGGGHEQYF
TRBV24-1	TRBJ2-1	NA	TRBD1	TGTGCCACCAGTGATTCTTCTCCCGGGACAGTTACCTACAATGAGCAGTTCTTC	CATSDSSPGTVTYNEQFF
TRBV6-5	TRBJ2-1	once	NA	TGTGCCAGCAGTCGAGACAGTCCCTACAATGAGCAGTTCTTC	CASSRDSPYNEQFF
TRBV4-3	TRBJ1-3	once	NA	TGCGCCAGCAGCCCACCAGGGAGGGGACGCTCTGGAAACACCATATATTTT	CASSPPGRGRSGNTIYF
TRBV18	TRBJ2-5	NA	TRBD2	TGTGCCAGCTCACCACCGCGGGGGGGGAAAGAGACCCAGTACTTC	CASSPPRGGKETQYF
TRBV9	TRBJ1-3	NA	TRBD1	TGTGCCAGCAGCGTCAAGGGGGCTGCTGGAAACACCATATATTTT	CASSVKGAAGNTIYF
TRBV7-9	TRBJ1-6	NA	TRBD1	TGTGCCAGCAGCTACTCCCGGGCAGGGGGTAGTTCACCCCTCCACTTT	CASSYSRAGGSSPLHF
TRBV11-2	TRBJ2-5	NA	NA	TGTGCCAGCAGCTACGCACAGGCGCGGGGCGGTGAGACCCAGTACTTC	CASSYAQARGGETQYF
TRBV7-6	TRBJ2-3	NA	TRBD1	TGTGCCAGCAGCTTAGGGGGACAGGCCACAGATACGCAGTATTTT	CASSLGGQATDTQYF
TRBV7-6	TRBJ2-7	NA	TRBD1	TGTGCCAGCAGCTTATCCCCCCTCTCTCCCCGACAGGGGTACTACGAGCAGTACTTC	CASSLSPLSPRQGYYEQYF
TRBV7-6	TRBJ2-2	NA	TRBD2	TGTGCCAGCACCCCCACGACTAGCGGGGGGGTGAACACCGGGGAGCTGTTTTTT	CASTPTTSGGVNTGELFF
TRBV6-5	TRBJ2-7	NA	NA	TGTGCCAGCAGTTCCAGGGGCGAGCAGTACTTC	CASSSRGEQYF
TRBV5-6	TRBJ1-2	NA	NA	TGTGCCAGCAGCCCTGGGTACGGGGGGTATGGCTACACCTTC	CASSPGYGGYGYTF
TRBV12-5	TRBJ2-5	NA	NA	TGTGCTAGTGGGCTGGGGGGGGCCGGGGAGACCCAGTACTTC	CASGLGGAGETQYF
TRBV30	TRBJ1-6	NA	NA	TGTGCCTGGCAACAGGGATGGAATTCACCCCTCCACTTT	CAWQQGWNSPLHF
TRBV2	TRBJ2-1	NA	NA	TGTGCCAGCAGAGCCCAGGGTCTAGTCTACAATGAGCAGTTCTTC	CASRAQGLVYNEQFF
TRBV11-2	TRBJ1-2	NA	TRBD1	TGTGCCAGCAGCTTCGGGACAGTTAACTATGGCTACACCTTC	CASSFGTVNYGYTF
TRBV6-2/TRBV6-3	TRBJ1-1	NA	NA	TGTGCCAGCAGTTATCAGGGTGTGGCTGAAGCTTTCTTT	CASSYQGVAEAFF
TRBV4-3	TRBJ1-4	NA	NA	TGCGCCAGCAGCCAAGGAACCCAGGGAGGGGGTGAAAAACTGTTTTTT	CASSQGTQGGGEKLFF
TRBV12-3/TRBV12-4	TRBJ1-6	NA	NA	TGTGCCAGCAGTTTGATCGGGACCCTCCACTTT	CASSLIGTLHF
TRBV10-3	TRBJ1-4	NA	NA	TGTGCCATCAGTGACACGGGGAAAGAAAAACTGTTTTTT	CAISDTGKEKLFF
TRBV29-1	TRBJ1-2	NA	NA	TGCAGCGTTGGTGACAGAAGATATGGCTACACCTTC	CSVGDRRYGYTF
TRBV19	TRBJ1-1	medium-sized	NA	TGTGCCAGTAGTTGGCAGAAAAACACTGAAGCTTTCTTT	CASSWQKNTEAFF
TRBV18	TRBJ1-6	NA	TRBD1	TGTGCCAGCTCAGCGGACAGGAATAATTCACCCCTCCACTTT	CASSADRNNSPLHF
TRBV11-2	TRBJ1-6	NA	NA	TGTGCCAGCAGCGATAGGAGCTCCTATAATTCACCCCTCCACTTT	CASSDRSSYNSPLHF
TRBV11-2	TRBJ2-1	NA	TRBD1	TGTGCCAGCAGCTCCCTCCTCGGACAGGGGGCCTCCTACAATGAGCAGTTCTTC	CASSSLLGQGASYNEQFF
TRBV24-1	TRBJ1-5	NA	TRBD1	TGTGCCACCAGTGACCCGGGACAGGGAAGTCAGCCCCAGCATTTT	CATSDPGQGSQPQHF
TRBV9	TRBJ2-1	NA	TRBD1	TGTGCCAGCAGCGTAGCTGGGACAGGCCAGCAGTTCTTC	CASSVAGTGQQFF
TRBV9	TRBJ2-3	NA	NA	TGTGCCAGCAGCGTAGACAGGTCCACAGATACGCAGTATTTT	CASSVDRSTDTQYF
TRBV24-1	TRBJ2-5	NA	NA	TGTGCCACCAGTGATCCCTTCCCAGGGCGAGAGACCCAGTACTTC	CATSDPFPGRETQYF
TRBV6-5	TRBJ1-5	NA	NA	TGTGCCAGCAGCAACAGGGCGGGTCAGCCCCAGCATTTT	CASSNRAGQPQHF
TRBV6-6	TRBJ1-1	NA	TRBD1	TGTGCCAGCAGTTACTATGGACAGGGGGCGAAGGCTTTCTTT	CASSYYGQGAKAFF